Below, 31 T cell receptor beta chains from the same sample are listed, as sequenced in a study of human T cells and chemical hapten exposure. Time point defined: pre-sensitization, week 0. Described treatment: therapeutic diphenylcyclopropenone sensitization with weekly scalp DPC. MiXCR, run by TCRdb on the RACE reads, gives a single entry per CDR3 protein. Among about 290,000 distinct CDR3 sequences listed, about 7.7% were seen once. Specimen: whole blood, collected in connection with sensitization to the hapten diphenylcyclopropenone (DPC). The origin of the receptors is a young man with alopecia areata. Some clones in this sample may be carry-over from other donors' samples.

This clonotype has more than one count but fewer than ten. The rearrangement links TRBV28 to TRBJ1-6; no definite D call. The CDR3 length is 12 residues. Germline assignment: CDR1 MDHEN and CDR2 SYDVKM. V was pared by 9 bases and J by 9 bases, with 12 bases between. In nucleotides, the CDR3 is TGTGCCAGAGTCCGGTGGAGTTCACCCCTCCACTTT. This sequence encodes CARVRWSSPLHF.

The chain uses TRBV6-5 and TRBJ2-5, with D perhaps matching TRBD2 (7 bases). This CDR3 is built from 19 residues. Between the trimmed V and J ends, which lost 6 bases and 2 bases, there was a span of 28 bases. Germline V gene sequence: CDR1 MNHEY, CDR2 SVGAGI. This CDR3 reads CASSRGLMLAGLRQETQYF. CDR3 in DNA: TGTGCCAGCAGCCGGGGGCTTATGCTCGCGGGACTACGTCAAGAGACCCAGTACTTC.

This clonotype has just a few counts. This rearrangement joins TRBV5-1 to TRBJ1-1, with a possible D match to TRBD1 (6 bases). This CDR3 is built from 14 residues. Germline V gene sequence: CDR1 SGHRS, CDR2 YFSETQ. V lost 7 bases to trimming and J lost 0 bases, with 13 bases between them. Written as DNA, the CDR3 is TGCGCCAGCCAAAACGGGGGCTTGAACACTGAAGCTTTCTTT. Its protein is CASQNGGLNTEAFF.

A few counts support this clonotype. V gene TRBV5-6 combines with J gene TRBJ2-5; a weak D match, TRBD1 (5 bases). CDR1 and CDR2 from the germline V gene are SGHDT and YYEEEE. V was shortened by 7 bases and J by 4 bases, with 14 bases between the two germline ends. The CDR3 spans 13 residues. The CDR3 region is CASLRDRGETQYF. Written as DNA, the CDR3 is TGTGCCAGCCTCCGAGATAGGGGAGAGACCCAGTACTTC.

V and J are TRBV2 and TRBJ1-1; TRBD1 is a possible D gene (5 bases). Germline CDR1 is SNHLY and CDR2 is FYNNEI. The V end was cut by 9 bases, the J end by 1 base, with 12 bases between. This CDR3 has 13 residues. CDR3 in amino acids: CARSRGSNTEAFF. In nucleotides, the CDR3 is TGTGCCAGATCACGGGGCTCGAACACTGAAGCTTTCTTT.

The DNA for the CDR3 is TGTGCCAGCAGCTTGGGACAGGGGGTATATACTGAAGCTTTCTTT. Its translation: CASSLGQGVYTEAFF. The V and J genes are TRBV7-9 and TRBJ1-1, with 11 positions matching TRBD1. Germline V gene lookup returns CDR1 SEHNR and CDR2 FQNEAQ (reference sequence). The CDR3 is made up of 15 amino acids. The trim removed 3 bases at V and 5 bases at J, leaving 5 bases unmatched.

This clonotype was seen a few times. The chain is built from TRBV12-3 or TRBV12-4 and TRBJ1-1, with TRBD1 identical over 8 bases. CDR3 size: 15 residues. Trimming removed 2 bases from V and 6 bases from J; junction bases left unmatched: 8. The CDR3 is CASSLYNRGKAEAFF. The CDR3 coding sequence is TGTGCCAGCAGTTTATATAACAGGGGGAAGGCTGAAGCTTTCTTT.

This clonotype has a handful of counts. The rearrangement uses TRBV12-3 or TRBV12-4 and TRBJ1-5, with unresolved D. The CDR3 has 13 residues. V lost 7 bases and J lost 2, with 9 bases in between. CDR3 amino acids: CASTPGGNQPQHF. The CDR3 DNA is TGTGCCAGCACCCCTGGGGGCAATCAGCCCCAGCATTTT.

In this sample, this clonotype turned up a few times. CDR3 sequence: CASSLVGQTKNIQYF. DNA for the CDR3: TGTGCCAGCAGCTTAGTAGGCCAGACCAAAAACATTCAGTACTTC. V is TRBV7-9 and J is TRBJ2-4; D is uncertain. V gave up 1 base and J gave up 2 bases, with 9 bases separating them. The CDR3 length is 15 residues. Germline V gives CDR1 SEHNR, CDR2 FQNEAQ (reference sequence). The whole variable domain, filled in from reference TRBV7-9 and TRBJ2-4, reads DTGVSQNPRHKITKRGQNVTFRCDPISEHNRLYWYRQTLGQGPEFLTYFQNEAQLEKSRLLSDRFSAERPKGSFSTLEIQRTEQGDSAMYLCASSLVGQTKNIQYFGAGTRLSVL.

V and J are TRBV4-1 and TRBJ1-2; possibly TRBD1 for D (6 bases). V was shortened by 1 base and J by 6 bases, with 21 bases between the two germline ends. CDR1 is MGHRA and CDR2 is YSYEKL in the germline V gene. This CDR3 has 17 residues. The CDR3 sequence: CASSQVTGKGWGDGYTF. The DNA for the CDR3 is TGCGCCAGCAGCCAAGTTACAGGGAAGGGCTGGGGGGATGGCTACACCTTC.

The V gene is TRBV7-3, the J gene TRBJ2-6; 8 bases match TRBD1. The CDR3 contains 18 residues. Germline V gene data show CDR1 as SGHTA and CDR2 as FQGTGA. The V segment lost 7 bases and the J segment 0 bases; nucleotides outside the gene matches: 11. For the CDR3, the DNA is TGTGCCAGCAACTCTGGACAGGGTGTTTCCTCTGGGGCCAACGTCCTGACTTTC. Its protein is CASNSGQGVSSGANVLTF.

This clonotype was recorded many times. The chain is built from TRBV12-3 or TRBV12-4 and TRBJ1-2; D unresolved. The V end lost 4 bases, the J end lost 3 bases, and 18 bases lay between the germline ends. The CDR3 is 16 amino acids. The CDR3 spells CASSSGSRRGDYGYTF. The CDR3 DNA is TGTGCCAGCAGTTCCGGATCACGCCGTGGGGACTATGGCTACACCTTC.

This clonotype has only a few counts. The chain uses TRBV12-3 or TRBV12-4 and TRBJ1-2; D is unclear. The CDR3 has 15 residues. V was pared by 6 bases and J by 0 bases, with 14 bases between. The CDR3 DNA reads TGTGCCAGCAGCCCCCGGACGGCTCCTAACTATGGCTACACCTTC. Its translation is CASSPRTAPNYGYTF.

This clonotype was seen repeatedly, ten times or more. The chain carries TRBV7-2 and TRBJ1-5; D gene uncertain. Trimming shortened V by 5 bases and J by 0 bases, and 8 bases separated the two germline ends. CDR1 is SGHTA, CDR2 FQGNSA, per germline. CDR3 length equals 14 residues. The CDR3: CASSLPYSNQPQHF. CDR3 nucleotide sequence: TGTGCCAGCAGCCTCCCTTATAGCAATCAGCCCCAGCATTTT.

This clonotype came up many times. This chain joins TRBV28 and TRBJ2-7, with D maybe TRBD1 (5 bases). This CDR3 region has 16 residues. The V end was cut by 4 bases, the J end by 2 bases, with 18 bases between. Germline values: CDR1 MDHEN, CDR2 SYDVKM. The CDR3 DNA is TGTGCCAGCAGTTCCCGCCTATACGACAGACCCTACGAGCAGTACTTC. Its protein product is CASSSRLYDRPYEQYF.

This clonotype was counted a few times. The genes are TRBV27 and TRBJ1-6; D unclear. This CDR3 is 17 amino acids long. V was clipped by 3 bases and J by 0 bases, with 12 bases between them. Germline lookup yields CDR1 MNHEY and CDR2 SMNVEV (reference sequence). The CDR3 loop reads CASSFLLVSSYNSPLHF. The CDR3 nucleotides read TGTGCCAGCAGTTTTCTACTCGTCAGCTCCTATAATTCACCCCTCCACTTT.

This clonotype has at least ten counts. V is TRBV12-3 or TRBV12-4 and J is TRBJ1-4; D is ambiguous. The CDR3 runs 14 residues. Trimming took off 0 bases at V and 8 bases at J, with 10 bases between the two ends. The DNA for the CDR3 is TGTGCCAGCAGTTTAGCGCGGGCGGGGGAAAAACTGTTTTTT. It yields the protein CASSLARAGEKLFF.

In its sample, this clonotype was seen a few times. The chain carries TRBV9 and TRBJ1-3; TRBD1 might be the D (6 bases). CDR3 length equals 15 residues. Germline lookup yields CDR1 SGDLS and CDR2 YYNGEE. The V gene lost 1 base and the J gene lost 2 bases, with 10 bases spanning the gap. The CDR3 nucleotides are TGTGCCAGCAGCGTAACAGGGTCCACTGGAAACACCATATATTTT. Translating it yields CASSVTGSTGNTIYF.

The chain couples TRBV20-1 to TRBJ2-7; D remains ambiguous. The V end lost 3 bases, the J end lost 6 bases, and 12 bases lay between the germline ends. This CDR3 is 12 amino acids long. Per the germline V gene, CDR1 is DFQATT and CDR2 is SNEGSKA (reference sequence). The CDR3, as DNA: TGCAGTGCTAGGGCTTCAACTGGCGAGCAGTACTTC. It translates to CSARASTGEQYF.

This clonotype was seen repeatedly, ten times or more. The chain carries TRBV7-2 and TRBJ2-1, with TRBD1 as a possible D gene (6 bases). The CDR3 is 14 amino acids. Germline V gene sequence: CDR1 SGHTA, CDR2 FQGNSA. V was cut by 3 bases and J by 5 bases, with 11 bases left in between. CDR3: CASSFEGDNNEQFF. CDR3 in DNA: TGTGCCAGCAGCTTTGAGGGGGATAACAATGAGCAGTTCTTC.

The CDR3 DNA reads as TGTGCCAGCTCACCACTTATCCAGTCCGCCTACGAGCAGTACTTC. It specifies CASSPLIQSAYEQYF. The rearrangement links TRBV18 to TRBJ2-7; no firm D call. The length of the CDR3 is 15 residues. Trimming took 1 base from V and 2 from J, leaving 12 bases between them. CDR1 and CDR2 from the germline V gene are KGHSH and LQKENI.

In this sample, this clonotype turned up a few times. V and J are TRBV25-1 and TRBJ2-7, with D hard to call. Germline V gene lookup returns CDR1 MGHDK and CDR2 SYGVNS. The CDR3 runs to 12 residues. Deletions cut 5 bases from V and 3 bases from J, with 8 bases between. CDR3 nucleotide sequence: TGTGCCAGCAGTACGACAAGCTACGAGCAGTACTTC. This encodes CASSTTSYEQYF.

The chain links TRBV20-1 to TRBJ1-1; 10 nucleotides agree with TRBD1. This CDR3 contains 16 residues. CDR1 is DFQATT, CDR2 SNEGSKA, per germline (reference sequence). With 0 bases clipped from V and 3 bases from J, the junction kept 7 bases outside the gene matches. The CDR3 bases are TGCAGTGCTAGAGATTGGAGACAGGGGGCGGACACTGAAGCTTTCTTT. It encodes CSARDWRQGADTEAFF.

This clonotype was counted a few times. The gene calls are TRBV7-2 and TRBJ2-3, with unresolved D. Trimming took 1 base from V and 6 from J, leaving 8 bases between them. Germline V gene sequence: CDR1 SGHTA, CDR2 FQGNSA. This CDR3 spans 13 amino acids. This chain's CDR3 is CASSLVYIDTQYF. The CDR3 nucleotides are TGTGCCAGCAGCTTAGTGTATATTGATACGCAGTATTTT.

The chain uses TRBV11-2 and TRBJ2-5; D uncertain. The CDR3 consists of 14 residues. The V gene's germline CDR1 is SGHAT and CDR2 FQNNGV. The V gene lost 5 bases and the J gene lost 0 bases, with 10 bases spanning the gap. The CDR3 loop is CASSRDLYQETQYF. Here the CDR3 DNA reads TGTGCCAGCAGCAGGGATCTCTACCAAGAGACCCAGTACTTC.

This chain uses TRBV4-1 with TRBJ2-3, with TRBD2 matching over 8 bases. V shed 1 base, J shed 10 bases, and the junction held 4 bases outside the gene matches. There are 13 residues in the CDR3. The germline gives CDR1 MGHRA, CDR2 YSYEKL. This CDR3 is CASSQVGLAAQYF. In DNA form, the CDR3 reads TGCGCCAGCAGCCAAGTAGGACTAGCAGCGCAGTATTTT.

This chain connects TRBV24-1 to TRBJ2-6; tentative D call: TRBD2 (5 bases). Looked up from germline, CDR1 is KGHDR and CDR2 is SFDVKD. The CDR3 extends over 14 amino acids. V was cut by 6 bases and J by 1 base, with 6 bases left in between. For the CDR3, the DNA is TGTGCCACCAGTAGAGGGTCTGGGGCCAACGTCCTGACTTTC. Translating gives CATSRGSGANVLTF.

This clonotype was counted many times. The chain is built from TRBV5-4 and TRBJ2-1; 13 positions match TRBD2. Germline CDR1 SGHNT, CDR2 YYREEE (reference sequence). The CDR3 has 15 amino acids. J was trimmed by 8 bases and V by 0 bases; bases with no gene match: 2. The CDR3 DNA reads TGTGCCAGCAGCTTGGAACTAGCGGGGGGGCATGAGCAGTTCTTC. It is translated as CASSLELAGGHEQFF.

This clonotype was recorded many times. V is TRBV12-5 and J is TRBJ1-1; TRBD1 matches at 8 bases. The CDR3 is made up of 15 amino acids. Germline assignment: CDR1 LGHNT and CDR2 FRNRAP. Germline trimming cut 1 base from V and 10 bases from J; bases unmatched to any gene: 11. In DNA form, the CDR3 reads TGTGCTAGTGGTTTGGCAGGGGGCGAGAATTCTGTAGCTTTCTTT. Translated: CASGLAGGENSVAFF.

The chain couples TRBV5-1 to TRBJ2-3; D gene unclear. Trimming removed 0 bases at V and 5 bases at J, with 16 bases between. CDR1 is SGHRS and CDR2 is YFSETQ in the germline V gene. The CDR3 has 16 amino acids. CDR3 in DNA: TGCGCCAGCAGCTTGGGCGAAGGTCTAATCGGAGATACGCAGTATTTT. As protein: CASSLGEGLIGDTQYF.

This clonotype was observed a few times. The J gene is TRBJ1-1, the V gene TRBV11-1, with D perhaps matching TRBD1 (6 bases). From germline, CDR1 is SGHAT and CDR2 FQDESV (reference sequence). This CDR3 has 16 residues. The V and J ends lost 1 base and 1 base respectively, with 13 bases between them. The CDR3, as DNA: TGTGCCAGCAGCTTAGGCGGATTCAGGGGGAACACTGAAGCTTTCTTT. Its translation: CASSLGGFRGNTEAFF.